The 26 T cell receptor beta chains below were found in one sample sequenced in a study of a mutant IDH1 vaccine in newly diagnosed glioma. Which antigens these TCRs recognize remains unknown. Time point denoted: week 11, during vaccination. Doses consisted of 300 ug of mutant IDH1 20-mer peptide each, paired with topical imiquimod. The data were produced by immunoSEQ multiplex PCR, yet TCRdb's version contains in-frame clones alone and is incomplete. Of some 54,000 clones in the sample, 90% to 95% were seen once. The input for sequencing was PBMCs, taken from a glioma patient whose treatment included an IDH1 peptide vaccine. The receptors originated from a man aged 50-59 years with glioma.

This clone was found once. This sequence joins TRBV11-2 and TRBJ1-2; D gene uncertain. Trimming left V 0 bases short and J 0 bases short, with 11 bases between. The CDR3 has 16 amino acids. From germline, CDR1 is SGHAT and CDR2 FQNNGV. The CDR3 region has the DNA TGTGCCAGCAGCTTAGAGCCGAGCGCCGCTAACTATGGCTACACCTTC. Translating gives CASSLEPSAANYGYTF.

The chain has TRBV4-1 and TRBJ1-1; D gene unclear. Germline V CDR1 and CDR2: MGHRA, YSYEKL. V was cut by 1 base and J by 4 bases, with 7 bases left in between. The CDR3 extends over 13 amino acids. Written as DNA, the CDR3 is TGCGCCAGCAGCCAAGCGGCGGGCACTGAAGCTTTCTTT. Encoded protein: CASSQAAGTEAFF.

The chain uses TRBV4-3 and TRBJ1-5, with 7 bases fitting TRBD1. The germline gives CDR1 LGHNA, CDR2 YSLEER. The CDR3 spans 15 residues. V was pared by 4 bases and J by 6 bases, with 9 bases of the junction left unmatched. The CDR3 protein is CASSPMTGPRQPQHF. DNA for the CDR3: TGCGCCAGCAGCCCAATGACAGGGCCCCGTCAGCCCCAGCATTTT.

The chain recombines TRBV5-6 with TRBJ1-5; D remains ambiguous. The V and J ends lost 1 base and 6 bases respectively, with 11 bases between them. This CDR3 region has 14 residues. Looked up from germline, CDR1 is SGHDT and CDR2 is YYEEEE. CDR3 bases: TGTGCCAGCAGCTTGCGATTAGATGCTCAGCCCCAGCATTTT. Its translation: CASSLRLDAQPQHF.

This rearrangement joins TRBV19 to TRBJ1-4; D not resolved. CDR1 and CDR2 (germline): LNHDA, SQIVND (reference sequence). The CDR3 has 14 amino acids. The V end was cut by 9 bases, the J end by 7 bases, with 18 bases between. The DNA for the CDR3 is TGTGCCAGCATGGCGGCTGGGTCGGCTGAAAAACTGTTTTTT. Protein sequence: CASMAAGSAEKLFF.

The CDR3 reads CASRGLAGDTGELFF. The CDR3 DNA reads TGTGCCAGCAGGGGACTAGCGGGGGACACCGGGGAGCTGTTTTTT. The chain employs TRBV6-1 and TRBJ2-2; 14 nucleotides line up with TRBD2. This CDR3 spans 15 amino acids. V trimming: 6 bases; J trimming: 3 bases; junction bases outside the gene matches: 0. Germline CDR1 reads MNHNS; CDR2 reads SASEGT.

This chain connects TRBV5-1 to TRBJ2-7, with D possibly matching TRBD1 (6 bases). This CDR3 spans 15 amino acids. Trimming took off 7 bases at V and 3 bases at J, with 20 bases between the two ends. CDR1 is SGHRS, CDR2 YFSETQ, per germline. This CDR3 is CASPSKRQACYEQYF. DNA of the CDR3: TGCGCCAGCCCATCGAAACGACAGGCGTGCTACGAGCAGTACTTC.

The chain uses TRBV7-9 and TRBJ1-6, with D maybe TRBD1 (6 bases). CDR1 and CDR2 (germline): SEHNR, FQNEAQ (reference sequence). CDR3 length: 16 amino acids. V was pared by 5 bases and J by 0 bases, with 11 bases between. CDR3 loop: CASSKGHSSYNSPLHF. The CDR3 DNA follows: TGTGCCAGCAGCAAGGGACATAGCTCCTATAATTCACCCCTCCACTTT.

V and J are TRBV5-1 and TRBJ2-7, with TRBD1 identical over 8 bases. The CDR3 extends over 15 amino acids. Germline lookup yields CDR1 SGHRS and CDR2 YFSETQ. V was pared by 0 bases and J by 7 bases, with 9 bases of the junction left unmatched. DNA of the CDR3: TGCGCCAGCAGCTTGGGTTTGGACAGGGCGGGAGAGCAGTACTTC. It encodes CASSLGLDRAGEQYF.

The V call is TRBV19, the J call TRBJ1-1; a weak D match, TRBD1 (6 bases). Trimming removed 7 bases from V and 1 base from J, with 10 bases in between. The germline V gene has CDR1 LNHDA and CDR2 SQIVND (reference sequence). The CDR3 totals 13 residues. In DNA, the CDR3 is TGTGCCAGTATCAAGGACAGGAACACTGAAGCTTTCTTT. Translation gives CASIKDRNTEAFF. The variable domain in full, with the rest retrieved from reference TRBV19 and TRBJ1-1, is DGGITQSPKYLFRKEGQNVTLSCEQNLNHDAMYWYRQDPGQGLRLIYYSQIVNDFQKGDIAEGYSVSREKKESFPLTVTSAQKNPTAFYLCASIKDRNTEAFFGQGTRLTVV.

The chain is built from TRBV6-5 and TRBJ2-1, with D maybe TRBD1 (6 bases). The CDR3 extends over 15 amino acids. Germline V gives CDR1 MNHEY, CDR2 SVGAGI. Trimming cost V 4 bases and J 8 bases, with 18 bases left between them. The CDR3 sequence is CASSWATTEGDEQFF. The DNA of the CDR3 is TGTGCCAGCAGTTGGGCGACGACCGAGGGGGATGAGCAGTTCTTC.

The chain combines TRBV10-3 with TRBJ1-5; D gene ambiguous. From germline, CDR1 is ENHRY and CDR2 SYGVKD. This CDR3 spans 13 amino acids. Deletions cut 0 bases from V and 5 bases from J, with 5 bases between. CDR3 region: CAISESIDQPQHF. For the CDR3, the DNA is TGTGCCATCAGTGAGTCGATTGATCAGCCCCAGCATTTT.

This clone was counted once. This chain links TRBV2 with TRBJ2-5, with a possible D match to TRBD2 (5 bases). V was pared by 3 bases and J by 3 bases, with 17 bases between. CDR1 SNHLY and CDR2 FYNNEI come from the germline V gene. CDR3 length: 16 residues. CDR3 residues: CASSEAPRVGEETQYF. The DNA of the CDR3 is TGTGCCAGCAGTGAGGCCCCGAGGGTCGGGGAAGAGACCCAGTACTTC.

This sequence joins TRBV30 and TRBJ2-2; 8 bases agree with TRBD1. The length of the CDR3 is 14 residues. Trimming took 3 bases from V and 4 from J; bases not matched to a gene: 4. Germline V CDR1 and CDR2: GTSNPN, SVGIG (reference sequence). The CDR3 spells CAWRGTGRTGELFF. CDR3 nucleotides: TGTGCCTGGAGAGGGACAGGCCGCACCGGGGAGCTGTTTTTT.

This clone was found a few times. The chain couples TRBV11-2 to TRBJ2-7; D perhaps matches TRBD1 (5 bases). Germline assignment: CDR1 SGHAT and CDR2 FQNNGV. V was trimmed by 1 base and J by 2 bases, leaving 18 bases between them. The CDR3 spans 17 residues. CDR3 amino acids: CASSLVVTAGSAYEQYF. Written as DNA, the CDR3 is TGTGCCAGCAGCTTAGTTGTAACGGCAGGGTCCGCCTACGAGCAGTACTTC.

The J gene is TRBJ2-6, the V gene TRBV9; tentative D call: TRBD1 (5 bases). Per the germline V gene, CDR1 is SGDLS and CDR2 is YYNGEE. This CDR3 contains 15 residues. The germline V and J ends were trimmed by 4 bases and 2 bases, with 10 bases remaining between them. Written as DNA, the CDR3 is TGTGCCAGCAGCTCCTTAGGGGCTGGGGCCAACGTCCTGACTTTC. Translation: CASSSLGAGANVLTF.

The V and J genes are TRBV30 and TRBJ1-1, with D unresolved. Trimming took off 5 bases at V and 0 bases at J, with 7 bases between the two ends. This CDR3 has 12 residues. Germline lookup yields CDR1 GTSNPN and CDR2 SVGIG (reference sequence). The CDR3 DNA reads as TGTGCCTGGGGAATTGTGAACACTGAAGCTTTCTTT. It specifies CAWGIVNTEAFF.

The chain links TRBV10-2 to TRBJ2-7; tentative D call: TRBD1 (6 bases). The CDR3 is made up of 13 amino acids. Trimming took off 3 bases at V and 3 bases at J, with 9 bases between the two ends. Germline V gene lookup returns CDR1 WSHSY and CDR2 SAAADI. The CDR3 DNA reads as TGCGCCAGCAGTGACAGGGGAAACTACGAGCAGTACTTC. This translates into CASSDRGNYEQYF.

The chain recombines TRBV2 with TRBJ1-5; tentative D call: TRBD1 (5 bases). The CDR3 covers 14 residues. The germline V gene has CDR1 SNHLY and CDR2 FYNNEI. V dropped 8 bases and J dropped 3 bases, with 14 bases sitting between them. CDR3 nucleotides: TGTGCCAGCCATCGAGGGGACGCCAATCAGCCCCAGCATTTT. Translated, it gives CASHRGDANQPQHF. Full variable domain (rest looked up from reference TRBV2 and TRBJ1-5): EPEVTQTPSHQVTQMGQEVILRCVPISNHLYFYWYRQILGQKVEFLVSFYNNEISEKSEIFDDQFSVERPDGSNFTLKIRSTKLEDSAMYFCASHRGDANQPQHFGDGTRLSIL.

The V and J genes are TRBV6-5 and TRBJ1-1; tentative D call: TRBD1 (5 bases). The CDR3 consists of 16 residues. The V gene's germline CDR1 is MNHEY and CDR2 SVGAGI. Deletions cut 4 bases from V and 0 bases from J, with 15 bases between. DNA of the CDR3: TGTGCCAGCAGTTCAAGGGACCGAAGCATGAACACTGAAGCTTTCTTT. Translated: CASSSRDRSMNTEAFF.

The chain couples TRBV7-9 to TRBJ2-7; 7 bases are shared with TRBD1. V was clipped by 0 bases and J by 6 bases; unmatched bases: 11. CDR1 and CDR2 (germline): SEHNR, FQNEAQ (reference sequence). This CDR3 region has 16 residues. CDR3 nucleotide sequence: TGTGCCAGCAGCTTAGCGACAGGGTGGACGGGCCTCGAGCAGTACTTC. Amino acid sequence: CASSLATGWTGLEQYF.

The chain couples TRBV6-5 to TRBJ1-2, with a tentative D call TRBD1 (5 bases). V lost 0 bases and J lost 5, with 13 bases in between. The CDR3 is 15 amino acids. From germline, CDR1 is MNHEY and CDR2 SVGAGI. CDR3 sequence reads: CASSYSGSGLYGYTF. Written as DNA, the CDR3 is TGTGCCAGCAGTTACTCCGGGTCAGGGCTTTATGGCTACACCTTC.

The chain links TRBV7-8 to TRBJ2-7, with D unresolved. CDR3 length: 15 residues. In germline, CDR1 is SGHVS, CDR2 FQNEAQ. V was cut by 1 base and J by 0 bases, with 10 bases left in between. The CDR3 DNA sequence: TGTGCCAGCAGCTTAGATACTCCCAGCTCCTACGAGCAGTACTTC. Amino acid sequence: CASSLDTPSSYEQYF.

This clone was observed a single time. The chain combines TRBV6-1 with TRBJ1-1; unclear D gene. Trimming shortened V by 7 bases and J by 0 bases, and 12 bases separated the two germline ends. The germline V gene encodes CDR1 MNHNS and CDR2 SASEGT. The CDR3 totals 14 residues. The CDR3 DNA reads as TGTGCCAGCACCTTGACTGGGATGAACACTGAAGCTTTCTTT. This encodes CASTLTGMNTEAFF.

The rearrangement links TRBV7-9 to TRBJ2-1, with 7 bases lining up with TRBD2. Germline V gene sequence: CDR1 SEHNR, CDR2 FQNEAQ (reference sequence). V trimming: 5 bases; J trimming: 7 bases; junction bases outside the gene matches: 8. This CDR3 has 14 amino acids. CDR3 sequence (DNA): TGTGCCAGCAGCAGGGGCGGGAGTCCTAATGAGCAGTTCTTC. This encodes CASSRGGSPNEQFF.

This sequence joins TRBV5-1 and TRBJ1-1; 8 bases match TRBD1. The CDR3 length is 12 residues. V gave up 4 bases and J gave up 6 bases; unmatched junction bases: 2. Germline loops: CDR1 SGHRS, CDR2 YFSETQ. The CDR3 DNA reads TGCGCCAGCAGCCCGACAGGGGCTGAAGCTTTCTTT. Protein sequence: CASSPTGAEAFF.